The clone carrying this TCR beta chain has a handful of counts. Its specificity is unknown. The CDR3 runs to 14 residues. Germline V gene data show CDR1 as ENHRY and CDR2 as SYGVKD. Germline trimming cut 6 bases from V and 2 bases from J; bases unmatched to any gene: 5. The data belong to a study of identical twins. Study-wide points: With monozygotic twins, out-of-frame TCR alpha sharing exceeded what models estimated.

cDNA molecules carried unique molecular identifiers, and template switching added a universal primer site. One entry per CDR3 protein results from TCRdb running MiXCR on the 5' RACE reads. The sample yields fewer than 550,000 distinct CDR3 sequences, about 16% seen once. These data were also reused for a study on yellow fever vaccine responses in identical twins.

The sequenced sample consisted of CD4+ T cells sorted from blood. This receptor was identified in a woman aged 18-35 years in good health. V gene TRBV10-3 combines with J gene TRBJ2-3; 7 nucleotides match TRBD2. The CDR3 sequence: CAIRAGTTTDTQYF. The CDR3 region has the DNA TGTGCCATCAGGGCCGGGACTACCACAGATACGCAGTATTTT.